This T cell receptor beta chain stems from a study of graft-versus-host responses after intestinal transplantation. Study information: Multivisceral, liver-intestinal, or isolated intestinal grafts went to recipients. Induction with anti-thymocyte globulin, then tacrolimus and steroids for about 3 years, was given to all recipients. The study's findings and limits: There was an association between peak levels of circulating GvH clones and early post-transplant HvG declines. Marrow from the recipient contained GvH clones, some of which had appeared first in ileum or blood.

Generated by immunoSEQ multiplex PCR, the TCRdb table keeps only in-frame clones and is missing some. The data contain approximately 90,000 clones, around 93% of them singletons. Germline CDR1 LNHDA, CDR2 SQIVND (reference sequence). The CDR3 sequence is 12 residues long. The germline V and J ends were trimmed by 3 bases and 7 bases, with 9 bases remaining between them. Regarding this clone: Its target is unknown.

The sequence was obtained from a human donor who received an intestinal transplant. The material was unstimulated CD8+ T cells sorted from spleen or lymph node cells, obtained before intestinal transplant. The V call is TRBV19, the J call TRBJ1-1, with TRBD1 as a possible D gene (5 bases). CDR3 in DNA: TGTGCCAGTAGTATCGGAGGGGATGAAGCTTTCTTT. Its protein product is CASSIGGDEAFF.